This TCR beta chain was sequenced in a study of blood T cell repertoires in COVID-19. Study summary: T cells, B-cell-depleted T cells, or PBMCs provided the cDNA or gDNA that served as material.

From germline, CDR1 is MNHEY and CDR2 SMNVEV (reference sequence). The CDR3 is made up of 14 amino acids. J gave up 3 bases and V 4 bases, and 4 bases lay outside the gene matches. Libraries were prepared by immunoSEQ multiplex PCR; TCRdb keeps only in-frame clonotypes and omits some of them. The sample carries a few hundred thousand clones, 82% recorded once. The material sequenced was peripheral blood. The sequence was obtained from a woman aged 18-35 years with acute or convalescent COVID-19. This rearrangement joins TRBV27 to TRBJ1-2, with 8 bases that match TRBD1. The CDR3, as DNA: TGTGCCAGCAGTTGGGGACAGGAGGACTATGGCTACACCTTC. Its protein product is CASSWGQEDYGYTF.